This T cell receptor (beta chain) was retrieved from a study of T cell responses to AZD1222 COVID-19 vaccine. Repertoires were generated with immunoSEQ multiplex PCR, while TCRdb's copy carries only in-frame clones and drops some. Here the sample spans some 160,000 clones, 88% being singletons. Study outcomes and limitations: Receipt of two AZD1222 doses was followed by a rise in Spike-specific TCR breadth and depth. Repertoires were sampled only after the peak T cell response.

There are 14 residues in the CDR3. The V end lost 3 bases, the J end lost 1 base, and 9 bases lay between the germline ends. CDR1 SGHDN and CDR2 FVKESK come from the germline V gene. A note on this clone: Its antigen is currently unknown.

The receptor was derived from an adult in good health. The material was peripheral blood, obtained on day 0 of AZD1222 vaccination. The chain joins TRBV14 to TRBJ1-1; D gene unclear. The CDR3 nucleotides read TGTGCCAGCAGCCAGAACTTCCGGAACACTGAAGCTTTCTTT. Translated: CASSQNFRNTEAFF.